A selection of T cell receptor beta chains follows, all from one sample in a study of CD8+CD57+ T cells in acquired aplastic anemia. MiXCR, run by TCRdb on the reads, gives a single entry per CDR3 protein. The table includes 190,000 or so distinct CDR3 sequences, under 65% detected once. The sequenced sample was sorted CD4+, CD8+, or CD8+CD57+ T cells (not recorded which) from PBMCs. The source is a human donor in good health. The CDR3 runs from the conserved cysteine through the conserved F or W. A D gene is named only where the DNA matches it firmly. Not every row has a clone size; where given, it reads once, few, many or a size class.

J gene,D gene,V gene,clone size,CDR3 DNA,CDR3 protein
TRBJ1-2,NA,TRBV7-2,NA,TGTGCCAGCAGCCACCTACAGGGAAAGGACTATGGCTACACCTTC,CASSHLQGKDYGYTF
TRBJ1-4,NA,TRBV5-6,many,TGTGCCAGCAGTTACGGGGGTAGTGAAAAACTGTTTTTT,CASSYGGSEKLFF
TRBJ2-6,NA,TRBV5-4,many,TGTGCCAGCAGCTTTTTGGGCACGGAATACTCTGGGGCCAACGTCCTGACTTTC,CASSFLGTEYSGANVLTF
TRBJ1-2,NA,TRBV19,NA,TGTGCCAGTAGTACCCAGACAGGATCGGACTATGGCTACACCTTC,CASSTQTGSDYGYTF
TRBJ1-2,NA,TRBV29-1,NA,TGCAGTGCACCGCTTCTGCCCAACTATGGCTACACTTTC,CSAPLLPNYGYTF
TRBJ2-2,TRBD2,TRBV20-1,NA,TGCAGTGCCTCACCTTTAGCGGGAGCTACCGCCGGGGAGCTGTTTTTT,CSASPLAGATAGELFF
TRBJ1-1,NA,TRBV6-5,once,TGTGCCAGCAGCCGCGATATGAACACTGAAGCTTTCTTT,CASSRDMNTEAFF
TRBJ1-2,NA,TRBV19,NA,TGTGCCAGTAGTAGCCAGTACAGGGTAGGCGGCTACACCTTC,CASSSQYRVGGYTF
TRBJ1-4,NA,TRBV4-1,many,TGCGCCAGCAGCCAATCGAACAGACAGATGAATGAAAAACTGTTTTTT,CASSQSNRQMNEKLFF
TRBJ1-6,NA,TRBV2,few,TGTGCCAGCAGTCGGCCATATAATTCACCCCTCCACTTT,CASSRPYNSPLHF
TRBJ2-1,TRBD1,TRBV7-2,few,TGTGCCAGCAGCCTCCTGGGGACAGCCTACAATGAGCAGTTCTTC,CASSLLGTAYNEQFF
TRBJ2-7,TRBD2,TRBV18,many,TGTGCCAGCTCACCACCATCGGGAGGGCCTCCGCCCGAGCAGTACTTC,CASSPPSGGPPPEQYF
TRBJ1-3,NA,TRBV7-8,NA,TGTGCCAGCAGCTTAGACCCGACTGGAAACACCATATATTTT,CASSLDPTGNTIYF
TRBJ1-1,NA,TRBV30,many,TGTGCCCACATTAGGGGAACTGAAGCTTTCTTT,CAHIRGTEAFF
TRBJ2-2,NA,TRBV29-1,NA,TGCAGCGTTGAAAGGGGGATTCCCGGGGAGCTGTTTTTT,CSVERGIPGELFF
TRBJ1-2,TRBD1,TRBV6-1,once,TGTGCCAGCAGTGAAGCGGCAGGGGGCCACTATGGCTACACCTTC,CASSEAAGGHYGYTF
TRBJ2-2,NA,TRBV7-9,NA,TGTGCCAGCAGCCCCCCGGGGAACACCGGGGAGCTGTTTTTT,CASSPPGNTGELFF
TRBJ1-6,NA,TRBV9,many,TGTGCCAGCAGCGGTGATTCACCCCTCCACTTT,CASSGDSPLHF
TRBJ2-7,NA,TRBV2,NA,TGTGCCAGCAGTGTAGGGGGGAGGGACTACGAGCAGTACTTC,CASSVGGRDYEQYF
TRBJ2-1,NA,TRBV20-1,NA,NA,CSARVAGGTYNEQSF
TRBJ2-1,TRBD2,TRBV9,NA,TGTGCCAGCAGCTTGGCGGGGGGCGGGGGGGCCGCTACGCACTACAATGAGCAGTTCTTC,CASSLAGGGGAATHYNEQFF
TRBJ2-7,TRBD2,TRBV20-1,once,TGCAGTGCTAGAGAACTAGCGGGAGTTCCCTACGAGCAGTACTTC,CSARELAGVPYEQYF
TRBJ1-3,NA,TRBV28,few,TGTGCCAGCAGACCAATGCAGGGAAATGGAAACACCATATATTTT,CASRPMQGNGNTIYF
TRBJ1-2,NA,TRBV7-3,NA,TGTGCCAGCAGCTTAATTTCGGGGGATGGCTACACCTTC,CASSLISGDGYTF
TRBJ2-2,TRBD1,TRBV7-8,NA,TGCGCCAGCAGCCGGACCGGGACAGCGAACACCGGGGAGCTGTTTTTT,CASSRTGTANTGELFF
TRBJ2-1,NA,TRBV14,many,TGTGCCAGCAGCCTTAGGGGGATAGCCTACAATGAGCAGTTCTTC,CASSLRGIAYNEQFF
TRBJ2-2,NA,TRBV5-1,NA,TGCGCCAGCAGCATGGGCGCCACCGGGGAGCTGTTTTTT,CASSMGATGELFF
TRBJ2-5,TRBD2,TRBV2,NA,TGTGCCACCGCCGGCGGGAGGTGGGAGACCCAGTACTTC,CATAGGRWETQYF
TRBJ2-2,NA,TRBV20-1,many,TGCAGTGCTAGAGAAGGCTTAGTCCATGGCTCCGGGGAGCTGTTTTTT,CSAREGLVHGSGELFF
TRBJ1-1,NA,TRBV5-6,many,TGTGCCAGCAGCGGCAACAACACTGAAGCTTTCTTT,CASSGNNTEAFF
TRBJ1-5,NA,TRBV7-2,NA,TGTGCCAGCAGCAACCCAGGGGAAGGAACCTACGAGCATTTT,CASSNPGEGTYEHF
TRBJ2-1,NA,TRBV7-2,once,TGTGCCAGCAGCGCACAGGCGCCGAGCTCCTACAATGAGCAGTTCTTC,CASSAQAPSSYNEQFF
TRBJ2-5,TRBD2,TRBV20-1,few,TGCAGTGCTCGTCAGACTAGCGGGAGGGAGTTCCAAGAGACCCAGTACTTC,CSARQTSGREFQETQYF
TRBJ2-3,TRBD2,TRBV5-1,NA,TGCGCCAGCAGCGAGACTAGCGGGGGGATAGATACGCAGTATTTT,CASSETSGGIDTQYF
TRBJ2-5,NA,TRBV12-3/TRBV12-4,many,TGTGCCAGCAGGGATCAAGAGACCCAGTACTTC,CASRDQETQYF